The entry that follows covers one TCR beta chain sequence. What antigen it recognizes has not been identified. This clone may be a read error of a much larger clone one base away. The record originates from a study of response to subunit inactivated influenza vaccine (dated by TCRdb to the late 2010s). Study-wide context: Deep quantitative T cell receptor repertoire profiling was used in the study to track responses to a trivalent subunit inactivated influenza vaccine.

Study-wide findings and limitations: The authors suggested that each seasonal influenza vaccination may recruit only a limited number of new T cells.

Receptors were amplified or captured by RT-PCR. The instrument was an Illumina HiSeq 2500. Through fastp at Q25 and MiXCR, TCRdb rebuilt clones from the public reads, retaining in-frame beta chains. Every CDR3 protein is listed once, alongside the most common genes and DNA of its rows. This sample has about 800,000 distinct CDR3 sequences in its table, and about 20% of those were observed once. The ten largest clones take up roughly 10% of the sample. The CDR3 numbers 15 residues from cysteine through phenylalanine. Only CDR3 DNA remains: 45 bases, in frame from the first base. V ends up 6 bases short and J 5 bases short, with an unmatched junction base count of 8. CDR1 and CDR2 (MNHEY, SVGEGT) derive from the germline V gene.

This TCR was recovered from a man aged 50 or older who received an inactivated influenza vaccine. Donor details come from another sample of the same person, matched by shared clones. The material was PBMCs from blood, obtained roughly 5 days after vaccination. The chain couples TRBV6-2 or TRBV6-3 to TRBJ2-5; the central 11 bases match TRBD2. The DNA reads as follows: TGTGCCAGCAGGTCTACTAGCGGGAGATGGGAGACCCAGTACTTC. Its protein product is CASRSTSGRWETQYF.